Below are 9 T cell receptor beta chains sequenced from a single sample in a study of shared clonotypes between healthy human individuals. This table comes from immunoSEQ multiplex PCR, and its TCRdb copy is limited to in-frame clones, with some not included. Seen here are 950,000 to 1,100,000 clones, about 70% observed once, and the top ten hold about 1.5%. Sequencing was performed on memory CD4+ T cells sorted from blood. The subset: CD45RA-negative fraction. These receptor sequences come from a man between 18 and 35 years old in good health.

V and J are TRBV5-8 and TRBJ2-2, with a weak D call TRBD1 (5 bases). The length of the CDR3 is 16 residues. Trimming pared 4 bases from V and 3 bases from J, leaving 16 bases between. The germline V gene has CDR1 SGHTS and CDR2 YDEGEE. As DNA, the CDR3 is TGTGCCAGCAGCCAGACCTGGCAGGGTGACACCGGGGAGCTGTTTTTT. It yields the protein CASSQTWQGDTGELFF. Filled out from reference TRBV5-8 and TRBJ2-2, the complete variable domain reads EAGVTQSPTHLIKTRGQQATLRCSPISGHTSVYWYQQALGLGLQFLLWYDEGEERNRGNFPPRFSGRQFPNYSSELNVNALELEDSALYLCASSQTWQGDTGELFFGEGSRLTVL.

The chain combines TRBV10-2 with TRBJ2-5, with D possibly called TRBD1 or TRBD2 (6 bases each). Germline V CDR1 and CDR2: WSHSY, SAAADI. The CDR3 totals 13 residues. The V and J ends lost 6 bases and 2 bases respectively, with 10 bases between them. DNA of the CDR3: TGCGCCAGCAGAGGGGGGAGACAAGAGACCCAGTACTTC. Translated: CASRGGRQETQYF.

This clone has just a few counts. V is TRBV30 and J is TRBJ1-5; tentatively, D is TRBD1 (6 bases). V was shortened by 0 bases and J by 2 bases, with 14 bases between the two germline ends. This CDR3 contains 16 residues. The germline gives CDR1 GTSNPN, CDR2 SVGIG (reference sequence). The CDR3 loop reads CAWSVRRGGGNQPQHF. CDR3 nucleotides: TGTGCCTGGAGTGTAAGGAGGGGGGGAGGCAATCAGCCCCAGCATTTT.

The chain has TRBV27 and TRBJ2-7; TRBD1 might be the D (5 bases). Trimming took 6 bases from V and 3 from J, leaving 15 bases between them. The length of the CDR3 is 14 residues. Germline-derived CDR1 and CDR2 are MNHEY and SMNVEV (reference sequence). The CDR3 region has the DNA TGTGCCAGCAGAAAGGGGTCAATAGGCTACGAGCAGTACTTC. It codes for CASRKGSIGYEQYF.

This clone was recorded only once. The chain recombines TRBV6-5 with TRBJ1-6, with a weak D call TRBD1 (5 bases). V shed 0 bases and J shed 10 bases, with 16 bases lying between them. The CDR3 length is 16 residues. CDR1 and CDR2 (germline): MNHEY, SVGAGI. In DNA form, the CDR3 reads TGTGCCAGCAGTTACTCGTACTCAGGGAAGGAATCACCCCTCCACTTT. As protein: CASSYSYSGKESPLHF.

The J gene is TRBJ2-3, the V gene TRBV7-9; 11 bases are a match to TRBD2. This CDR3 is built from 15 residues. V was pared by 3 bases and J by 5 bases, with 4 bases of the junction left unmatched. Germline values: CDR1 SEHNR, CDR2 FQNEAQ (reference sequence). CDR3 region: CASSLGSGRGDTQYF. The CDR3 nucleotides are TGTGCCAGCAGCTTGGGTAGCGGGAGGGGAGATACGCAGTATTTT.

The rearrangement joins TRBV5-4 to TRBJ2-1, with TRBD1 as a possible D gene (6 bases). This CDR3 is 20 amino acids long. CDR1 is SGHNT and CDR2 is YYREEE in the germline V gene (reference sequence). The ends were cut back, 5 bases at V and 2 bases at J, with 29 bases in the middle. The CDR3 nucleotides are TGTGCCAGCAGAGTCTTTGGGCCTATTCCATTCGAGGGGGCCTACAATGAGCAGTTCTTC. This gives the protein CASRVFGPIPFEGAYNEQFF.

This clone was counted a few times. V usage is TRBV27 and J usage is TRBJ1-6, with D maybe TRBD1 (6 bases). The germline gives CDR1 MNHEY, CDR2 SMNVEV (reference sequence). The length of the CDR3 is 15 residues. Trimming took off 6 bases at V and 10 bases at J, with 19 bases between the two ends. The CDR3 reads CASSPFRGGLSPLHF. CDR3 bases: TGTGCCAGCAGCCCCTTCAGGGGCGGGTTATCACCCCTCCACTTT.

This sequence joins TRBV5-5 and TRBJ2-2, with D unresolved. This CDR3 contains 17 residues. Trimming left V 1 base short and J 3 bases short, with 16 bases between. Germline V lookup: CDR1 SGHKS, CDR2 YYEKEE (reference sequence). The CDR3 sequence is CASSLTGDRAYTGELFF. The CDR3 DNA follows: TGTGCCAGCAGCTTGACGGGCGATCGGGCCTACACCGGGGAGCTGTTTTTT. The whole variable domain, remainder taken from reference TRBV5-5 and TRBJ2-2, is DAGVTQSPTHLIKTRGQQVTLRCSPISGHKSVSWYQQVLGQGPQFIFQYYEKEERGRGNFPDRFSARQFPNYSSELNVNALLLGDSALYLCASSLTGDRAYTGELFFGEGSRLTVL.